This T cell receptor beta chain originates from a study of T cells after yellow fever vaccination. Study at large: Fractions of low cell number were prepared using SMART-Seq v4 Ultra Low Input.

The germline V gene has CDR1 MNHEY and CDR2 SMNVEV (reference sequence). V lost 8 bases and J lost 2; bases outside the gene matches: 8. The CDR3 is 15 amino acids. There are many counts of this clonotype. Its specificity is unknown. The TCR cDNA carried a universal primer site and UMIs from 5'RACE template switching. TCRdb reprocessed the 5' RACE reads with MiXCR, giving one entry per CDR3 protein. The data contain about 260,000 distinct CDR3 sequences, around 5.2% of them seen just once; the ten biggest clones take up under 3.5%. Findings and limits, study-wide: Booster samples showed a return of most primary-vaccination clones (around 96% CD4, approximately 88% CD8). Researchers report a weaker secondary response that nonetheless peaked faster, day 5 versus 15.

The specimen comprised CD4+ T cells sorted from PBMCs, sampled on the day of the yellow fever booster vaccination. The origin of this receptor is a man younger than 30 who received the YFV17D yellow fever vaccine. The V and J genes are TRBV27 and TRBJ1-5; 8 bases match TRBD1. This CDR3 is CASRRTGRRNQPQHF. The CDR3 bases are TGTGCCAGCCGACGGACAGGGAGGCGCAATCAGCCCCAGCATTTT.